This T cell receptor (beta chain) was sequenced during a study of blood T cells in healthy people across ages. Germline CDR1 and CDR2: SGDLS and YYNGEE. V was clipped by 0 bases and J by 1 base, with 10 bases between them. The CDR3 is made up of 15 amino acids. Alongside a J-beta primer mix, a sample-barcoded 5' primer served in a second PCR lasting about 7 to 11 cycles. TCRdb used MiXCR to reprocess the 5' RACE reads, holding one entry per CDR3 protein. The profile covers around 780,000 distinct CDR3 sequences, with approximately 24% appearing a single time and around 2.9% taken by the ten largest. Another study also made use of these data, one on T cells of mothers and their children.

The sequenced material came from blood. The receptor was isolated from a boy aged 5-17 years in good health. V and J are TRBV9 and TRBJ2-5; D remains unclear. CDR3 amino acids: CASSVEGRVQETQYF. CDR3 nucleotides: TGTGCCAGCAGCGTAGAAGGTCGGGTCCAAGAGACCCAGTACTTC.